This TCR beta chain was retrieved from a study of T cells in Graves' hyperthyroidism and ophthalmopathy. Study-wide results and caveats: The model identified upcoming ophthalmopathy a median approximately six months ahead of onset.

RNA transcripts gave rise to amplified TCR beta CDR3 regions. Researchers ran a first-round RT-PCR on the TCR CDR3 using the HTBI primer set. TCRdb passed the multiplex PCR reads through MiXCR, listing each CDR3 protein once. The sample has approximately 400,000 distinct CDR3 sequences; 13% are singletons. CDR1 SGHRS and CDR2 YFSETQ come from the germline V gene. V dropped 4 bases and J dropped 6; count of bases not matched to a gene: 11. This CDR3 is built from 15 residues. This clonotype was recorded many times. The antigen is not known. Sequences were obtained from blood. V usage is TRBV5-1 and J usage is TRBJ1-1; 8 nucleotides align to TRBD1. This clonotype originated in a man aged 30-40 years with Graves' hyperthyroidism that later progressed to Graves' ophthalmopathy. Here the CDR3 DNA reads TGCGCCAGCAGCAACCAAGCTCACAGGGGGTCTGAAGCTTTCTTT. As protein: CASSNQAHRGSEAFF.